These 10 T cell receptor beta chains were sequenced from one sample in a study of human T cells and chemical hapten exposure. Using its own MiXCR run on the RACE reads, TCRdb lists one record per CDR3 protein. The sample records 300,000 to 450,000 distinct CDR3 sequences, approximately 5.1% being singletons. Time point described: pre-sensitization, week 0. The treatment denotes: therapeutic diphenylcyclopropenone sensitization with weekly scalp DPC. This specimen consisted of whole blood, obtained in connection with sensitization to the hapten diphenylcyclopropenone (DPC). These receptors all stem from a woman between 45 and 60 years old with alopecia areata. Some clones in this sample may be carry-over from other donors' samples.

This clonotype was detected only a few times. This CDR3 reads CSAPGPSAGHEQYF. CDR3 nucleotides: TGCAGTGCCCCGGGCCCCTCAGCGGGCCACGAGCAGTACTTC. The chain links TRBV20-1 to TRBJ2-7; TRBD2 is a possible D gene (6 bases). CDR1 is DFQATT, CDR2 SNEGSKA, per germline (reference sequence). This CDR3 region has 14 residues. The V gene lost 6 bases and the J gene lost 5 bases, with 20 bases spanning the gap.

This clonotype occurred many times. The chain is built from TRBV28 and TRBJ2-6; weak D call: TRBD1 (5 bases). Germline lookup yields CDR1 MDHEN and CDR2 SYDVKM. The CDR3 sequence is 17 residues long. Trimming left V 5 bases short and J 0 bases short, with 14 bases between. CDR3 sequence: CASSTGHSSSGANVLTF. The CDR3 nucleotides are TGTGCCAGCAGTACCGGACACTCCTCCTCTGGGGCCAACGTCCTGACTTTC.

This clonotype turned up a few times. The chain has TRBV7-9 and TRBJ1-5, with 10 bases identical to TRBD1. Germline V lookup: CDR1 SEHNR, CDR2 FQNEAQ (reference sequence). V lost 5 bases, J lost 4 bases, and 2 bases stayed unmatched. The CDR3 extends over 14 amino acids. DNA of the CDR3: TGTGCCAGCAGCCGACAGGGGGCAAATCAGCCCCAGCATTTT. This gives the protein CASSRQGANQPQHF.

V usage is TRBV6-5 and J usage is TRBJ2-7; TRBD2 might be the D (6 bases). The CDR3 consists of 15 residues. Trimming took 0 bases from V and 0 from J, leaving 9 bases between them. Germline V gene data show CDR1 as MNHEY and CDR2 as SVGAGI. CDR3 sequence reads: CASSYSSGSSYEQYF. The CDR3 DNA is TGTGCCAGCAGTTACTCGTCCGGGAGCTCCTACGAGCAGTACTTC.

In this sample, this clonotype turned up a few times. The V gene is TRBV20-1, the J gene TRBJ2-1, with 11 bases that match TRBD2. V lost 6 bases to trimming and J lost 5 bases; unmatched junction nucleotides: 12. This CDR3 contains 16 residues. CDR1 DFQATT and CDR2 SNEGSKA come from the germline V gene (reference sequence). DNA of the CDR3: TGCAGTGCCCCCCCTATCGGACTAGCGGGCCACAATGAGCAGTTCTTC. Its protein product is CSAPPIGLAGHNEQFF.

The V call is TRBV20-1, the J call TRBJ2-4; the D call may be TRBD1 or TRBD2 (5 bases each). Trimming removed 3 bases at V and 7 bases at J, with 13 bases between. From germline, CDR1 is DFQATT and CDR2 SNEGSKA (reference sequence). The CDR3 has 13 residues. The CDR3 here is CSASDQGENIQYF. In nucleotides, the CDR3 is TGCAGTGCTAGTGACCAGGGAGAGAACATTCAGTACTTC.

Ten or more counts support this clonotype. The rearrangement uses TRBV18 and TRBJ1-1; D is unresolved. Germline values: CDR1 KGHSH, CDR2 LQKENI. Trimming took off 3 bases at V and 0 bases at J, with 5 bases between the two ends. CDR3 length: 13 amino acids. CDR3 in DNA: TGTGCCAGCTCACCTGATATGAACACTGAAGCTTTCTTT. It codes for CASSPDMNTEAFF.

This clonotype was observed many times. This chain connects TRBV28 to TRBJ2-3; 12 bases line up with TRBD2. The CDR3 is 15 residues long. Germline V CDR1 and CDR2: MDHEN, SYDVKM. V gave up 8 bases and J gave up 2 bases; unmatched junction bases: 5. The CDR3: CASAGLAGNTDTQYF. The CDR3 coding sequence is TGTGCCAGCGCCGGACTAGCGGGAAACACAGATACGCAGTATTTT.

This clonotype was observed at least ten times. This rearrangement joins TRBV9 to TRBJ1-2; 7 nucleotides align to TRBD1. With V trimmed by 4 bases and J by 0 bases, 6 bases remained unmatched. Per the germline V gene, CDR1 is SGDLS and CDR2 is YYNGEE. The CDR3 is made up of 15 amino acids. The CDR3 DNA reads TGTGCCAGCAGCCCCCGACAGGGAGCTAACTATGGCTACACCTTC. This gives the protein CASSPRQGANYGYTF.

Of note for this clonotype: At one end the junction does not follow the germline gene, possibly because of a read error. The chain links TRBV6-2 or TRBV6-3 to TRBJ2-1, with D perhaps matching TRBD1 or TRBD2 (5 bases each). CDR1 is MNHEY, CDR2 SVGEGT, per germline. CDR3 length: 13 amino acids. The DNA of the CDR3 is TGTGCCAGCAGTTACACGGGACGCAATGAGCAGTCCTTC. Translated: CASSYTGRNEQSF.